This T cell receptor (beta chain) was obtained from a study of T cells in Graves' hyperthyroidism and ophthalmopathy. The study, taken as a whole, reports: Blood also contained most expanded thyroid clonotypes above 0.001.

A note on this clonotype: Its antigen is as yet unknown. No conserved phenylalanine or tryptophan is present at the end of the CDR3, so a read error is the likely explanation.

The CDR3 regions of TCR beta were amplified from RNA transcripts. The TCR CDR3 was amplified in a first-round RT-PCR using the HTBI primer set. TCRdb re-derived calls from the multiplex PCR reads in MiXCR, one entry per CDR3 protein. The table includes 300,000 to 400,000 distinct CDR3 sequences, roughly 14% detected once. Patients counted as stable if ophthalmopathy did not develop within 18 months. PBMCs came from less than 11 ml fresh peripheral blood. Germline V CDR1 and CDR2: MDHEN, SYDVKM. This CDR3 has 15 residues. Deletions cut 7 bases from V and 0 bases from J, with 13 bases between. This chain joins TRBV28 and TRBJ1-5; D ambiguous. Sequenced: blood. The receptor was derived from a woman younger than 45 with Graves' hyperthyroidism. CDR3 residues: CASNSPPPSNQPQHV. The CDR3 nucleotides read TGTGCCAGCAACTCCCCCCCCCCTAGCAATCAGCCCCAGCATGTT.